Presented here are 22 T cell receptor beta chains from one specimen sequenced in a study of shared clonotypes between healthy human individuals. Profiling relied on immunoSEQ multiplex PCR, and the TCRdb table lists in-frame clones only, not all of them. The table has approximately 1.1 million clones, 70% to 80% seen once. The sample taken for sequencing was memory CD4+ T cells from PBMCs. Subset: CD45RA-negative fraction. The source of these receptors is a man in his late teens or twenties in good health. Some clones in this sample may be carry-over from other donors' samples.

The J gene is TRBJ2-3, the V gene TRBV7-2; 9 positions agree with TRBD1. Per germline, CDR1 SGHTA and CDR2 FQGNSA. V dropped 6 bases and J dropped 2; count of bases not matched to a gene: 12. This CDR3 has 17 residues. Written as DNA, the CDR3 is TGTGCCAGCAGACCAACCCCCGGGACAGGGCCCACAGATACGCAGTATTTT. Translation gives CASRPTPGTGPTDTQYF.

This clone was seen at least ten times. This chain uses TRBV7-2 with TRBJ2-2; 7 nucleotides line up with TRBD1. Losses at the gene ends were 5 bases for V and 0 bases for J; bases not matched to a gene: 9. Germline V gene data show CDR1 as SGHTA and CDR2 as FQGNSA. The length of the CDR3 is 17 residues. CDR3 in DNA: TGTGCCAGCAGCCGACTTGGGACAGTTACGAACACCGGGGAGCTGTTTTTT. Its protein product is CASSRLGTVTNTGELFF.

The sample holds one count of this clone. This sequence joins TRBV7-2 and TRBJ2-7; TRBD1 might be the D (6 bases). The CDR3 totals 15 residues. Trimming took off 5 bases at V and 0 bases at J, with 14 bases between the two ends. Germline CDR1 reads SGHTA; CDR2 reads FQGNSA. The CDR3 sequence: CASSPGQPASYEQYF. For the CDR3, the DNA is TGTGCCAGCAGCCCCGGACAGCCTGCCTCCTACGAGCAGTACTTC.

V usage is TRBV6-6 and J usage is TRBJ2-5; D call uncertain. This CDR3 contains 15 residues. Looked up from germline, CDR1 is MNHNY and CDR2 is SVGAGI (reference sequence). Trimming shortened V by 0 bases and J by 5 bases, and 13 bases separated the two germline ends. CDR3 residues: CASSYSERVGETQYF. DNA of the CDR3: TGTGCCAGCAGTTACTCCGAACGGGTCGGGGAGACCCAGTACTTC.

The rearrangement joins TRBV11-3 to TRBJ2-1, with D perhaps matching TRBD1 or TRBD2 (6 bases each). V lost 3 bases to trimming and J lost 7 bases, with 13 bases between them. Germline-derived CDR1 and CDR2 are SGHNT and YENEEA. The CDR3 loop spans 14 amino acids. For the CDR3, the DNA is TGTGCCAGCAGCTTGGGGGCGGGACTGAATGAGCAGTTCTTC. Amino acids: CASSLGAGLNEQFF. Variable domain in full (rest from reference TRBV11-3 and TRBJ2-1): EAGVVQSPRYKIIEKKQPVAFWCNPISGHNTLYWYLQNLGQGPELLIRYENEEAVDDSQLPKDRFSAERLKGVDSTLKIQPAELGDSAVYLCASSLGAGLNEQFFGPGTRLTVL.

The CDR3 DNA follows: TGTGCCAGCAGCCCCCGGCAGGTAAACTCCTACGAGCAGTACTTC. Its translation is CASSPRQVNSYEQYF. The chain has TRBV4-2 and TRBJ2-5; D gene uncertain. The end of the DNA is better explained by TRBJ2-7, so the J call may be wrong. CDR1 LGHNA and CDR2 YNFKEQ come from the germline V gene. The CDR3 contains 15 residues.

This clone was recorded only once. The chain has TRBV29-1 and TRBJ1-1, with D hard to call. CDR1 is SQVTM and CDR2 is ANQGSEA in the germline V gene. CDR3 length equals 12 residues. V shed 6 bases and J shed 1 base, with 9 bases lying between them. The CDR3 is CSVARENTEAFF. In DNA, the CDR3 is TGCAGCGTGGCAAGGGAGAACACTGAAGCTTTCTTT.

V gene TRBV11-3 combines with J gene TRBJ2-3; a weak D match, TRBD1 (5 bases). CDR3 length equals 13 residues. With 5 bases removed from V and 11 bases from J, the gap between germline ends came to 17 bases. Germline CDR1 SGHNT, CDR2 YENEEA. The CDR3 spells CASSMGLSSLQYF. The CDR3 nucleotides are TGTGCCAGCAGCATGGGGCTTTCGAGCTTGCAGTATTTT.

This chain links TRBV28 with TRBJ2-7; D ambiguous. The CDR3 is 17 residues long. The germline V gene encodes CDR1 MDHEN and CDR2 SYDVKM. V was clipped by 2 bases and J by 2 bases, with 19 bases between them. CDR3 nucleotides: TGTGCCAGCAGTTTAGCCAACTCCGGTACATTAACCTACGAGCAGTACTTC. It is translated as CASSLANSGTLTYEQYF.

The chain has TRBV9 and TRBJ1-4; no reliable D call. This CDR3 contains 17 residues. CDR1 is SGDLS and CDR2 is YYNGEE in the germline V gene. Trimming removed 4 bases at V and 12 bases at J, with 28 bases between. The CDR3 sequence: CASSQKKRKGGDEELFF. CDR3 DNA sequence: TGTGCCAGCAGCCAAAAAAAACGAAAGGGTGGGGATGAGGAACTGTTTTTT.

J is TRBJ2-7 and V is TRBV9, with 15 bases aligning to TRBD2. Germline V gene data show CDR1 as SGDLS and CDR2 as YYNGEE. Unmatched junction bases numbered 10, after V lost 3 bases and J lost 3 bases. CDR3 length equals 18 residues. The CDR3 DNA reads TGTGCCAGCAGCGCCATCGGACTAGCGGGAGGGCCTTACTACGAGCAGTACTTC. Amino acid sequence: CASSAIGLAGGPYYEQYF.

The V and J genes are TRBV6-1 and TRBJ2-1; 7 bases are shared with TRBD1. Germline CDR1 is MNHNS and CDR2 is SASEGT. Trimming took 2 bases from V and 10 from J; bases not matched to a gene: 2. The CDR3 runs 12 residues. The CDR3: CASSEWDSEQFF. CDR3 in DNA: TGTGCCAGCAGTGAATGGGACAGCGAGCAGTTCTTC.

The CDR3 here is CASSAKHQNTEAFF. The CDR3 nucleotides read TGTGCCAGCAGCGCAAAGCACCAGAACACTGAAGCTTTCTTT. The genes are TRBV7-2 and TRBJ1-1, with D unresolved. Germline lookup yields CDR1 SGHTA and CDR2 FQGNSA. V was trimmed by 5 bases and J by 1 base, leaving 11 bases between them. The CDR3 is 14 amino acids.

V is TRBV11-3 and J is TRBJ2-2; D not certain. There are 11 residues in the CDR3. Germline V gene sequence: CDR1 SGHNT, CDR2 YENEEA. The germline V and J ends were trimmed by 4 bases and 4 bases, with 1 base remaining between them. The CDR3 DNA reads TGTGCCAGCAGCTCCACCGGGGAGCTGTTTTTT. Its translation is CASSSTGELFF.

This rearrangement joins TRBV7-3 to TRBJ2-3; D gene uncertain. The CDR3 is 14 residues long. In germline, CDR1 is SGHTA, CDR2 FQGTGA. Deletions cut 5 bases from V and 1 base from J, with 10 bases between. The CDR3 nucleotides are TGTGCCAGCAGCCAAAACTTACGCACAGATACGCAGTATTTT. It specifies CASSQNLRTDTQYF. The full variable domain, rest sourced from reference TRBV7-3 and TRBJ2-3, is GAGVSQTPSNKVTEKGKYVELRCDPISGHTALYWYRQSLGQGPEFLIYFQGTGAADDSGLPNDRFFAVRPEGSVSTLKIQRTERGDSAVYLCASSQNLRTDTQYFGPGTRLTVL.

This clone appeared once. The chain has TRBV2 and TRBJ2-1; D not certain. The CDR3 extends over 14 amino acids. V was shortened by 8 bases and J by 2 bases, with 13 bases between the two germline ends. In germline, CDR1 is SNHLY, CDR2 FYNNEI. The CDR3 nucleotides are TGTGCCAGCCGCCAGACATCTCCCTACAATGAGCAGTTCTTC. This gives the protein CASRQTSPYNEQFF.

The rearrangement uses TRBV7-2 and TRBJ2-7; D could derive from TRBD1 or TRBD2 (5 bases each). Germline lookup yields CDR1 SGHTA and CDR2 FQGNSA. Between the trimmed V and J ends, which lost 4 bases and 4 bases, there was a span of 5 bases. The CDR3 length is 11 residues. CDR3 sequence reads: CASSWGYEQYF. The CDR3 DNA reads as TGTGCCAGCAGCTGGGGGTACGAGCAGTACTTC. The variable domain in full, with the rest retrieved from reference TRBV7-2 and TRBJ2-7, is GAGVSQSPSNKVTEKGKDVELRCDPISGHTALYWYRQSLGQGLEFLIYFQGNSAPDKSGLPSDRFSAERTGGSVSTLTIQRTQQEDSAVYLCASSWGYEQYFGPGTRLTVT.

The J gene is TRBJ2-7, the V gene TRBV18, with D perhaps TRBD1 (5 bases). This CDR3 comprises 14 residues. Trimming removed 5 bases at V and 2 bases at J, with 13 bases between. The V gene's germline CDR1 is KGHSH and CDR2 LQKENI. This CDR3 is CASSSGMWAYEQYF. The CDR3 DNA reads TGTGCCAGCTCATCAGGGATGTGGGCCTACGAGCAGTACTTC.

This clone came up many times. Other DNA sequences in this sample translate to the same CDR3. The chain links TRBV7-3 to TRBJ1-1, with D possibly matching TRBD1 (5 bases). Germline V gene data show CDR1 as SGHTA and CDR2 as FQGTGA. The CDR3 has 13 amino acids. Deletions cut 1 base from V and 4 bases from J, with 7 bases between. CDR3 region: CASSLRRGTEAFF. CDR3 nucleotide sequence: TGTGCCAGCAGCTTAAGAAGGGGCACTGAAGCTTTCTTT.

The V gene is TRBV1, the J gene TRBJ2-2; the listed D gene, TRBD2, was not tested against the DNA. TRBV1 is assigned pseudogene status. CDR3 length: 17 residues. The CDR3 region is CTSSQEREYLNTGELFF. The CDR3 DNA sequence: TGCACCAGCAGCCAAGAGCGGGAGTACTTGAACACCGGGGAGCTGTTTTTT.

J is TRBJ2-3 and V is TRBV28; the match to TRBD2 covers 13 bases. CDR3 length equals 15 residues. Trimming cost V 8 bases and J 0 bases; bases outside gene matches: 2. CDR1 and CDR2 (germline): MDHEN, SYDVKM. CDR3 nucleotides: TGTGCCAGCTGGACTAGCGGGAGAAGCACAGATACGCAGTATTTT. Its protein is CASWTSGRSTDTQYF.

V usage is TRBV13 and J usage is TRBJ2-7, with 9 nucleotides matching TRBD2. Germline CDR1 PRHDT, CDR2 FYEKMQ (reference sequence). V lost 2 bases and J lost 0; bases outside the gene matches: 11. CDR3 size: 18 residues. The CDR3 loop is CASSLRPSGTGSSYEQYF. DNA for the CDR3: TGTGCCAGCAGCTTACGTCCTAGCGGGACCGGAAGCTCCTACGAGCAGTACTTC.